This TCR beta chain appears in the sequencing data of a study of preoperative IRX-2 immunotherapy in early breast cancer. TCRdb's copy holds only in-frame clones and misses some; the assay was immunoSEQ multiplex PCR. The profile shows fewer than 40,000 clones, roughly 96% of them singletons. Stated treatment: preoperative locoregional IRX-2 cytokine immunotherapy. This clone was seen once. The germline V gene encodes CDR1 SGHVS and CDR2 FQNEAQ. This CDR3 region has 14 residues. J was trimmed by 3 bases and V by 5 bases; bases with no gene match: 7. The receptor comes from a human donor with breast cancer. Sampling was conducted from a patient treated with IRX-2 immunotherapy. The chain joins TRBV7-8 to TRBJ2-7; 7 bases line up with TRBD1. The CDR3 protein is CASSPTGTVYEQYF. CDR3 DNA: TGTGCCAGCAGCCCCACCGGGACAGTCTACGAGCAGTACTTC.